The 25 T cell receptor beta chains below all came from one sample that was sequenced in a study of blood T cell repertoires in COVID-19. Assay used: immunoSEQ multiplex PCR; TCRdb lists only in-frame clones, some missing. The sample lists over 450,000 clones; 89% were seen once. The sample comprised peripheral blood. Receptors originate from a young man with COVID-19, enrolled during active disease.

This chain joins TRBV2 and TRBJ2-3; 7 nucleotides agree with TRBD1. The CDR3 has 15 amino acids. Germline V CDR1 and CDR2: SNHLY, FYNNEI. The trim removed 7 bases at V and 4 bases at J, leaving 11 bases unmatched. The CDR3 protein is CASKRQGPRPDTQYF. In nucleotides, the CDR3 is TGTGCCAGCAAAAGACAGGGACCCAGACCAGATACGCAGTATTTT. The whole variable domain, filled in from reference TRBV2 and TRBJ2-3, reads EPEVTQTPSHQVTQMGQEVILRCVPISNHLYFYWYRQILGQKVEFLVSFYNNEISEKSEIFDDQFSVERPDGSNFTLKIRSTKLEDSAMYFCASKRQGPRPDTQYFGPGTRLTVL.

V is TRBV19 and J is TRBJ1-3; 7 nucleotides match TRBD1. The germline gives CDR1 LNHDA, CDR2 SQIVND (reference sequence). There are 12 residues in the CDR3. Trimming took 10 bases from V and 4 from J; bases not matched to a gene: 4. CDR3 DNA sequence: TGTGCCACCAGACAGGGAGGAAACACCATATATTTT. Protein product: CATRQGGNTIYF.

The chain employs TRBV10-3 and TRBJ2-3; TRBD2 matches at 10 bases. The CDR3 totals 16 residues. V lost 2 bases to trimming and J lost 2 bases; unmatched junction nucleotides: 4. The germline V gene encodes CDR1 ENHRY and CDR2 SYGVKD. This CDR3 is CAISERLAGDTDTQYF. The DNA of the CDR3 is TGTGCCATCAGTGAGCGGCTAGCGGGAGACACAGATACGCAGTATTTT.

V is TRBV5-4 and J is TRBJ2-7; 8 bases align to TRBD2. There are 14 residues in the CDR3. Germline V lookup: CDR1 SGHNT, CDR2 YYREEE (reference sequence). Losses at the gene ends were 2 bases for V and 5 bases for J; bases not matched to a gene: 6. CDR3 sequence (DNA): TGTGCCAGCAGCTTTAGACCAGCGGGAGACGAGCAGTACTTC. This gives the protein CASSFRPAGDEQYF. The variable domain in full, with the rest retrieved from reference TRBV5-4 and TRBJ2-7, is ETGVTQSPTHLIKTRGQQVTLRCSSQSGHNTVSWYQQALGQGPQFIFQYYREEENGRGNFPPRFSGLQFPNYSSELNVNALELDDSALYLCASSFRPAGDEQYFGPGTRLTVT.

The CDR3 DNA reads TGTGCCAGCAGCGGACAGGGGGCGAACACCGGGGAGCTGTTTTTT. Translating it yields CASSGQGANTGELFF. The chain recombines TRBV5-4 with TRBJ2-2; TRBD1 matches 10 bases. Germline CDR1 SGHNT, CDR2 YYREEE (reference sequence). V shed 4 bases and J 0 bases; nucleotides not matched to a gene: 0. The CDR3 consists of 15 residues.

The chain recombines TRBV28 with TRBJ2-3; D may be TRBD1 (6 bases). V was shortened by 1 base and J by 0 bases, with 14 bases between the two germline ends. The CDR3 runs 17 residues. Germline V gene lookup returns CDR1 MDHEN and CDR2 SYDVKM. The CDR3 DNA reads as TGTGCCAGCAGTTTATCGCAGGGGCTGTATAGCACAGATACGCAGTATTTT. Protein sequence: CASSLSQGLYSTDTQYF.

This chain joins TRBV3-1 (or the pseudogene TRBV3-2) and TRBJ1-6, with 7 bases identical to TRBD1. Germline CDR1 is LGHDT and CDR2 is YNNKEL (reference sequence). This CDR3 is 16 amino acids long. J lost 4 bases, V lost 2 bases, and 5 bases had no gene match. As DNA, the CDR3 is TGTGCCAGCAGCCAAAGTTCAGGGGGATATAATTCACCCCTCCACTTT. Protein: CASSQSSGGYNSPLHF.

Only one count was recorded for this clone. This chain joins TRBV2 and TRBJ2-2, with 7 bases identical to TRBD1. CDR3 length: 15 residues. Germline V CDR1 and CDR2: SNHLY, FYNNEI. V was pared by 4 bases and J by 4 bases, with 6 bases of the junction left unmatched. CDR3 bases: TGTGCCAGCAGTGGTAGACAGGGTAGCACCGGGGAGCTGTTTTTT. This translates into CASSGRQGSTGELFF.

V usage is TRBV5-1 and J usage is TRBJ2-1; TRBD2 aligns across 9 bases. Trimming at V came to 0 bases and at J to 7 bases, leaving 5 bases not matched to a gene. The germline gives CDR1 SGHRS, CDR2 YFSETQ. The CDR3 contains 15 residues. In nucleotides, the CDR3 is TGCGCCAGCAGCTTGGTATTAGCGGGAGAGAATGAGCAGTTCTTC. This codes for CASSLVLAGENEQFF.

The V call is TRBV3-1 (or the pseudogene TRBV3-2), the J call TRBJ2-1; the match to TRBD2 covers 11 bases. The germline V gene has CDR1 LGHDT and CDR2 YNNKEL (reference sequence). The J segment lost 5 bases and the V segment lost 1 base, leaving 10 bases of the junction unmatched. The CDR3 loop spans 18 amino acids. CDR3 nucleotide sequence: TGTGCCAGCAGCCAAGTTCCAGGGACTAGCGGAATTCACAATGAGCAGTTCTTC. Its protein is CASSQVPGTSGIHNEQFF.

This clone was recorded only once. The chain carries TRBV18 and TRBJ1-2; 7 bases are a match to TRBD1. CDR1 is KGHSH, CDR2 LQKENI, per germline. The CDR3 consists of 15 residues. The junction had 8 bases not matched to a gene; V was cut back by 5 bases and J by 2 bases. The CDR3 sequence: CASSARDRGNYGYTF. In nucleotides, the CDR3 is TGTGCCAGCTCAGCTCGGGACAGAGGGAACTATGGCTACACCTTC.

The rearrangement links TRBV10-1 to TRBJ2-3; 13 bases fit TRBD2. The germline CDR1 and CDR2 sequences are WNHNN and SYGVQD (reference sequence). CDR3 length: 14 amino acids. Losses at the gene ends were 4 bases for V and 5 bases for J; bases not matched to a gene: 0. The CDR3 nucleotides read TGCGCCAGCAGTGGACTAGCGGGGGGAGATACGCAGTATTTT. This sequence encodes CASSGLAGGDTQYF.

The chain combines TRBV14 with TRBJ1-2, with 9 bases aligning to TRBD1. From germline, CDR1 is SGHDN and CDR2 FVKESK. The junction had 10 bases not matched to a gene; V was cut back by 3 bases and J by 8 bases. The CDR3 totals 15 residues. The CDR3 DNA reads TGTGCCAGCAGCCACCACCCGGGACAGGGAGGCGGCTACACCTTC. It codes for CASSHHPGQGGGYTF.

V and J are TRBV18 and TRBJ2-7, with D tentatively TRBD2 (6 bases). V was shortened by 6 bases and J by 0 bases, with 12 bases between the two germline ends. CDR1 is KGHSH and CDR2 is LQKENI in the germline V gene. There are 14 residues in the CDR3. The CDR3: CASSPPTSSYEQYF. The CDR3 DNA reads TGTGCCAGCTCGCCTCCGACTAGCTCCTACGAGCAGTACTTC.

This rearrangement joins TRBV27 to TRBJ1-5; maybe TRBD1 (6 bases). CDR1 MNHEY and CDR2 SMNVEV come from the germline V gene (reference sequence). This CDR3 region has 14 residues. V lost 6 bases and J 7 bases, leaving 16 bases between the germline ends. CDR3 amino acids: CASRSTGLFQPQHF. CDR3 sequence (DNA): TGTGCCAGCAGGAGTACAGGGTTGTTCCAGCCCCAGCATTTT.

The chain carries TRBV11-3 and TRBJ2-1; TRBD2 might be the D (5 bases). Germline V CDR1 and CDR2: SGHNT, YENEEA. Trimming left V 1 base short and J 2 bases short, with 9 bases between. The CDR3 extends over 15 amino acids. The DNA of the CDR3 is TGTGCCAGCAGCTTAGTGCAGCGGACCTACAATGAGCAGTTCTTC. Protein: CASSLVQRTYNEQFF.

Only a few counts were recorded for this clone. The rearrangement links TRBV5-5 to TRBJ2-5; TRBD2 might be the D (5 bases). The CDR3 runs 13 residues. CDR1 and CDR2 from the germline V gene are SGHKS and YYEKEE (reference sequence). Trimming took off 5 bases at V and 2 bases at J, with 10 bases between the two ends. In DNA form, the CDR3 reads TGTGCCAGCAGTAACCGCGGGCAAGAGACCCAGTACTTC. It codes for CASSNRGQETQYF.

V is TRBV19 and J is TRBJ2-2, with 8 bases lining up with TRBD2. V dropped 6 bases and J dropped 5; count of bases not matched to a gene: 11. CDR1 is LNHDA, CDR2 SQIVND, per germline (reference sequence). CDR3 size: 16 residues. Here the CDR3 DNA reads TGTGCCAGTAGCCCAGCGGGAGTACTGGGGACCGGGGAGCTGTTTTTT. Amino acid sequence: CASSPAGVLGTGELFF.

The chain couples TRBV5-1 to TRBJ2-7; tentative D call: TRBD2 (6 bases). The CDR3 is made up of 14 amino acids. Trimming pared 0 bases from V and 4 bases from J, leaving 11 bases between. The germline gives CDR1 SGHRS, CDR2 YFSETQ. In DNA form, the CDR3 reads TGCGCCAGCAGCTTGGATGGAGGGCTGTACGAGCAGTACTTC. This translates into CASSLDGGLYEQYF.

This clone was seen only once. The J gene is TRBJ2-2, the V gene TRBV5-4, with no clear D. The CDR3 runs to 17 residues. V dropped 4 bases and J dropped 2 bases, with 18 bases sitting between them. In germline, CDR1 is SGHNT, CDR2 YYREEE (reference sequence). The CDR3 sequence is CASSPAGWQDNTGELFF. The CDR3, as DNA: TGTGCCAGCAGCCCGGCAGGTTGGCAGGATAACACCGGGGAGCTGTTTTTT. Variable domain in full (rest from reference TRBV5-4 and TRBJ2-2): ETGVTQSPTHLIKTRGQQVTLRCSSQSGHNTVSWYQQALGQGPQFIFQYYREEENGRGNFPPRFSGLQFPNYSSELNVNALELDDSALYLCASSPAGWQDNTGELFFGEGSRLTVL.

The V gene is TRBV30, the J gene TRBJ1-4, with TRBD1 identical over 7 bases. Trimming took 5 bases from V and 5 from J; bases not matched to a gene: 8. From germline, CDR1 is GTSNPN and CDR2 SVGIG (reference sequence). This CDR3 is built from 14 residues. CDR3 sequence: CAWRRGTENEKLFF. CDR3 nucleotides: TGTGCCTGGCGACGGGGGACAGAAAATGAAAAACTGTTTTTT.

V gene TRBV24-1 combines with J gene TRBJ2-3; TRBD1 agrees at 9 bases. The germline gives CDR1 KGHDR, CDR2 SFDVKD. The CDR3 is 15 residues long. Trimming removed 3 bases from V and 3 bases from J; junction bases left unmatched: 3. This CDR3 is CATSDRGQGTDTQYF. The DNA of the CDR3 is TGTGCCACCAGTGATCGGGGACAGGGAACAGATACGCAGTATTTT.

This chain connects TRBV7-2 to TRBJ2-6, with D possibly being TRBD1 (6 bases). V was shortened by 3 bases and J by 2 bases, with 8 bases between the two germline ends. This CDR3 region has 15 residues. The V gene's germline CDR1 is SGHTA and CDR2 FQGNSA. The chain's CDR3 is CASSLDSTGANVLTF. Written as DNA, the CDR3 is TGTGCCAGCAGCTTGGACAGCACTGGGGCCAACGTCCTGACTTTC.

Only a few counts were recorded for this clone. The CDR3, as DNA: TGCAGCGTACCCGGGACAGGGGACGAAAAACTGTTTTTT. Translation: CSVPGTGDEKLFF. The chain has TRBV29-1 and TRBJ1-4, with 10 nucleotides matching TRBD1. From germline, CDR1 is SQVTM and CDR2 ANQGSEA. J lost 8 bases, V lost 6 bases, and 6 bases had no gene match. The CDR3 runs to 13 residues.

This clone came up a few times. J is TRBJ2-7 and V is TRBV2; the D gene is possibly TRBD1 (5 bases). V shed 5 bases and J shed 4 bases, with 9 bases lying between them. Germline-derived CDR1 and CDR2 are SNHLY and FYNNEI. This CDR3 is 12 amino acids long. As DNA, the CDR3 is TGTGCCAGCAGTCCACAGGCGTACGAGCAGTACTTC. Amino acid sequence: CASSPQAYEQYF. Filled out from reference TRBV2 and TRBJ2-7, the complete variable domain reads EPEVTQTPSHQVTQMGQEVILRCVPISNHLYFYWYRQILGQKVEFLVSFYNNEISEKSEIFDDQFSVERPDGSNFTLKIRSTKLEDSAMYFCASSPQAYEQYFGPGTRLTVT.